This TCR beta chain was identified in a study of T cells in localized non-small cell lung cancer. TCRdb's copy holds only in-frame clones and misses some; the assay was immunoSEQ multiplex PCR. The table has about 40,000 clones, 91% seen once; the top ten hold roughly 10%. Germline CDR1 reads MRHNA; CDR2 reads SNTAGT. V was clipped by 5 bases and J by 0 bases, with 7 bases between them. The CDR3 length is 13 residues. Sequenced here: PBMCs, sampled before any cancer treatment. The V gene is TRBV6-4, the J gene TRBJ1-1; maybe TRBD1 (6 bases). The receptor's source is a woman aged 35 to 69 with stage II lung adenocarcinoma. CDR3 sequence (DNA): TGTGCCAGCAGTCAGGGGATGAACACTGAAGCTTTCTTT. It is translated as CASSQGMNTEAFF.